The 18 T cell receptor beta chains in this list originate from one sample, sequenced in a study of blood T cell repertoires in COVID-19. This table comes from immunoSEQ multiplex PCR, and its TCRdb copy is limited to in-frame clones, with some not included. The data hold 330,000 or so clones, with approximately 86% observed a single time. Sequencing was carried out using peripheral blood. Receptors were obtained from a man aged 25-45 years with COVID-19, enrolled during active disease.

V and J are TRBV6-5 and TRBJ1-2; possibly TRBD1 for D (6 bases). Looked up from germline, CDR1 is MNHEY and CDR2 is SVGAGI. V dropped 5 bases and J dropped 0 bases, with 10 bases sitting between them. The CDR3 loop spans 14 amino acids. In DNA, the CDR3 is TGTGCCAGCAGTAAAAGGACAGCTAACTATGGCTACACCTTC. Protein: CASSKRTANYGYTF.

The rearrangement joins TRBV7-2 to TRBJ1-2; D remains unclear. The V gene lost 7 bases and the J gene lost 1 base, with 16 bases spanning the gap. CDR3 length: 15 residues. The germline V gene has CDR1 SGHTA and CDR2 FQGNSA. Written as DNA, the CDR3 is TGTGCCAGCACTTTAAGTGAGGGTTTTAACTATGGCTACACCTTC. It is translated as CASTLSEGFNYGYTF.

This clone was found a few times. The CDR3 is CASSRIAGGYLYNEQFF. CDR3 coding DNA: TGTGCCAGCAGCCGAATAGCGGGAGGGTATCTCTACAATGAGCAGTTCTTC. This sequence joins TRBV14 and TRBJ2-1; the match to TRBD2 covers 11 bases. Per germline, CDR1 SGHDN and CDR2 FVKESK. V dropped 4 bases and J dropped 3; count of bases not matched to a gene: 8. The CDR3 runs 17 residues.

The chain joins TRBV11-2 to TRBJ2-1; a weak D match, TRBD2 (5 bases). Germline V lookup: CDR1 SGHAT, CDR2 FQNNGV. V was clipped by 2 bases and J by 7 bases, with 21 bases between them. This CDR3 has 17 amino acids. CDR3 DNA: TGTGCCAGCAGCTTAATAGTGTCCCTTTTGGGGAGAAATGAGCAGTTCTTC. Translating it yields CASSLIVSLLGRNEQFF.

V usage is TRBV14 and J usage is TRBJ1-1, with 9 bases aligning to TRBD1. This CDR3 spans 15 amino acids. The ends lost 4 bases at V and 6 bases at J; junction bases unmatched: 9. From germline, CDR1 is SGHDN and CDR2 FVKESK. The DNA for the CDR3 is TGTGCCAGCAGCCTCAGACAGGGGGATTGGCCTGAAGCTTTCTTT. This codes for CASSLRQGDWPEAFF. Full variable domain (outside the CDR3, taken from reference TRBV14 and TRBJ1-1): EAGVTQFPSHSVIEKGQTVTLRCDPISGHDNLYWYRRVMGKEIKFLLHFVKESKQDESGMPNNRFLAERTGGTYSTLKVQPAELEDSGVYFCASSLRQGDWPEAFFGQGTRLTVV.

The chain recombines TRBV6-4 with TRBJ2-1, with 10 bases lining up with TRBD2. Germline trimming cut 2 bases from V and 0 bases from J; bases unmatched to any gene: 7. The length of the CDR3 is 18 residues. CDR1 is MRHNA, CDR2 SNTAGT, per germline. The CDR3 region has the DNA TGTGCCAGCAGTGACGGACTAGCGGTGCCCAGCTCCTACAATGAGCAGTTCTTC. Its protein is CASSDGLAVPSSYNEQFF.

V gene TRBV10-2 combines with J gene TRBJ2-1, with TRBD2 identical over 14 bases. This CDR3 region has 18 residues. Germline loops: CDR1 WSHSY, CDR2 SAAADI. After removal of 5 bases from V and 0 bases from J, the junction contained 6 bases not matched to a gene. The CDR3 region has the DNA TGCGCCAGCAGTAAGACTAGCGGGGGGGCCGACTCCTACAATGAGCAGTTCTTC. Translation: CASSKTSGGADSYNEQFF.

CDR3 region: CASGETSGGARTTSYNEQFF. The CDR3 DNA sequence: TGCGCCAGCGGAGAGACTAGCGGGGGGGCACGGACAACCTCCTACAATGAGCAGTTCTTC. The gene calls are TRBV10-1 and TRBJ2-1; 14 nucleotides agree with TRBD2. The V gene's germline CDR1 is WNHNN and CDR2 SYGVQD (reference sequence). This CDR3 region has 20 residues. The ends lost 8 bases at V and 0 bases at J; junction bases unmatched: 15.

This chain joins TRBV5-6 and TRBJ2-5, with TRBD1 matching 8 bases. Trimming at V came to 0 bases and at J to 5 bases, leaving 6 bases not matched to a gene. Germline assignment: CDR1 SGHDT and CDR2 YYEEEE. CDR3 length: 15 residues. CDR3 sequence reads: CASSLGTGRIETQYF. In DNA, the CDR3 is TGTGCCAGCAGCTTGGGGACAGGGAGGATTGAGACCCAGTACTTC. The variable domain in full, completed from reference TRBV5-6 and TRBJ2-5, reads DAGVTQSPTHLIKTRGQQVTLRCSPKSGHDTVSWYQQALGQGPQFIFQYYEEEERQRGNFPDRFSGHQFPNYSSELNVNALLLGDSALYLCASSLGTGRIETQYFGPGTRLLVL.

The chain recombines TRBV6-2 or TRBV6-3 with TRBJ1-1; no clear D. Germline V gene data show CDR1 as MNHEY and CDR2 as SVGEGT. The CDR3 consists of 16 residues. V was clipped by 2 bases and J by 0 bases, with 13 bases between them. DNA for the CDR3: TGTGCCAGCAGTTACCATTTCACAGACCTGAACACTGAAGCTTTCTTT. Protein sequence: CASSYHFTDLNTEAFF.

The chain is built from TRBV11-2 and TRBJ1-4, with 7 positions matching TRBD1. CDR1 and CDR2 (germline): SGHAT, FQNNGV. The CDR3 has 14 residues. Unmatched junction bases numbered 7, after V lost 8 bases and J lost 4 bases. This chain's CDR3 is CASLDRAHNEKLFF. Here the CDR3 DNA reads TGTGCCAGCCTCGACAGGGCTCATAATGAAAAACTGTTTTTT.

This chain connects TRBV5-4 to TRBJ2-5, with D tentatively TRBD2 (5 bases). V lost 4 bases and J 2 bases, leaving 12 bases between the germline ends. The CDR3 has 14 amino acids. CDR1 and CDR2 from the germline V gene are SGHNT and YYREEE (reference sequence). The CDR3 protein is CASSLTDWQETQYF. Written as DNA, the CDR3 is TGTGCCAGCAGCCTCACGGACTGGCAAGAGACCCAGTACTTC.

V gene TRBV28 combines with J gene TRBJ1-3, with D possibly TRBD1 on 6 matching bases. Trimming pared 2 bases from V and 1 base from J, leaving 9 bases between. From germline, CDR1 is MDHEN and CDR2 SYDVKM. The CDR3 covers 15 residues. This CDR3 is CASSLRGGSGNTIYF. As DNA, the CDR3 is TGTGCCAGCAGTTTAAGGGGGGGTTCTGGAAACACCATATATTTT.

The chain carries TRBV25-1 and TRBJ1-6, with D possibly matching TRBD1 (6 bases). CDR1 and CDR2 from the germline V gene are MGHDK and SYGVNS. The CDR3 has 16 residues. V was pared by 7 bases and J by 7 bases, with 20 bases between. The CDR3 DNA reads as TGTGCCAGCATGGATGATAGGGACACCTGGAATTCACCCCTCCACTTT. Amino acid sequence: CASMDDRDTWNSPLHF.

In this sample, this clone turned up once. The gene calls are TRBV11-2 and TRBJ2-1; 10 nucleotides line up with TRBD1. The CDR3 runs 18 residues. The germline gives CDR1 SGHAT, CDR2 FQNNGV. V lost 5 bases and J lost 7; bases outside the gene matches: 17. The CDR3: CASSPLGVVGQGRNEQFF. DNA of the CDR3: TGTGCCAGCAGCCCTCTTGGGGTAGTGGGACAGGGGAGAAATGAGCAGTTCTTC.

This chain's CDR3 is CASSLGPLHTEAFF. CDR3 nucleotide sequence: TGTGCCAGCAGTTTGGGCCCTCTTCACACTGAAGCTTTCTTT. The rearrangement uses TRBV27 and TRBJ1-1; D unresolved. Between the trimmed V and J ends, which lost 3 bases and 3 bases, there was a span of 11 bases. The CDR3 is 14 amino acids. The V gene's germline CDR1 is MNHEY and CDR2 SMNVEV (reference sequence).

A few counts support this clone. The genes are TRBV27 and TRBJ2-2; D call uncertain. Germline V gene data show CDR1 as MNHEY and CDR2 as SMNVEV (reference sequence). This CDR3 contains 14 residues. V dropped 3 bases and J dropped 3 bases, with 8 bases sitting between them. As DNA, the CDR3 is TGTGCCAGCAGTTTCGCCCCAGACACCGGGGAGCTGTTTTTT. As protein: CASSFAPDTGELFF.

The genes are TRBV18 and TRBJ1-2; unclear D gene. CDR1 is KGHSH and CDR2 is LQKENI in the germline V gene. Trimming took 3 bases from V and 2 from J, leaving 7 bases between them. CDR3 length equals 13 residues. The chain's CDR3 is CASSPAGNYGYTF. The DNA for the CDR3 is TGTGCCAGCTCACCGGCGGGAAACTATGGCTACACCTTC. The full variable domain, its missing parts supplied by reference TRBV18 and TRBJ1-2, is NAGVMQNPRHLVRRRGQEARLRCSPMKGHSHVYWYRQLPEEGLKFMVYLQKENIIDESGMPKERFSAEFPKEGPSILRIQQVVRGDSAAYFCASSPAGNYGYTFGSGTRLTVV.